What follows describes a single T cell receptor (beta chain). In the PCR, 60 Vbeta and 13 Jbeta primers were used. The repertoire was sequenced with immunoSEQ multiplex PCR; TCRdb's copy has only in-frame clones and lacks some. Of approximately 140,000 clones in the sample, 70% to 80% were seen once. Germline V gene data show CDR1 as SQVTM and CDR2 as ANQGSEA. There are 14 residues in the CDR3. The V gene lost 2 bases and the J gene lost 1 base, with 11 bases spanning the gap. This entry is derived from a study of cytomegalovirus exposure and HLA in healthy donors. The sample was PBMCs. The origin of this receptor is a human donor in good health. V and J are TRBV29-1 and TRBJ1-2; weak D call: TRBD1 (5 bases). The CDR3 nucleotides read TGCAGCGTTGAACGGGGGGAGCTTAACTATGGCTACACCTTC. Translated, it gives CSVERGELNYGYTF.